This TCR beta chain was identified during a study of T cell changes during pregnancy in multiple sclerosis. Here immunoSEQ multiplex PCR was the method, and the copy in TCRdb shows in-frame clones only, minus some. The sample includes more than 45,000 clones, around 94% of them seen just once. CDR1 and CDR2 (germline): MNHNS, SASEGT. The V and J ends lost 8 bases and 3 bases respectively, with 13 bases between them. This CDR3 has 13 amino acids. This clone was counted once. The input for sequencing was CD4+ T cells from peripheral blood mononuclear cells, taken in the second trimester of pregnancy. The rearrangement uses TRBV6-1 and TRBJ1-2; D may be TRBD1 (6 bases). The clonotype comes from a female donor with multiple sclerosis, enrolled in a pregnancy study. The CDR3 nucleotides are TGTGCCAGCGGAGGGGGGGAGTACTATGGCTACACCTTC. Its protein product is CASGGGEYYGYTF.